The 5 T cell receptor beta chains listed next were all sequenced from one sample in a study of blood T cell repertoires in COVID-19. The assay was immunoSEQ multiplex PCR, and TCRdb's table has in-frame clones only and misses some. The sample yields about 180,000 clones, roughly 84% seen once. Sequencing was performed on peripheral blood. Receptors originate from a human donor in a cohort sampled during active COVID-19.

The chain links TRBV7-2 to TRBJ2-7; D is possibly TRBD1 (6 bases). This CDR3 spans 14 amino acids. V was cut by 5 bases and J by 1 base, with 12 bases left in between. Germline V CDR1 and CDR2: SGHTA, FQGNSA. CDR3 DNA sequence: TGTGCCAGCAGCGACCACAGGGTTTCCTACGAGCAGTACTTC. This codes for CASSDHRVSYEQYF.

V usage is TRBV19 and J usage is TRBJ2-7; 11 positions agree with TRBD1. The CDR3 spans 14 residues. The germline gives CDR1 LNHDA, CDR2 SQIVND (reference sequence). With 6 bases clipped from V and 6 bases from J, the junction kept 7 bases outside the gene matches. The CDR3: CASRQDRGLAEQYF. For the CDR3, the DNA is TGTGCCAGTAGACAGGACAGGGGGCTTGCCGAGCAGTACTTC. The entire variable domain, with the rest obtained from reference TRBV19 and TRBJ2-7, is as follows: DGGITQSPKYLFRKEGQNVTLSCEQNLNHDAMYWYRQDPGQGLRLIYYSQIVNDFQKGDIAEGYSVSREKKESFPLTVTSAQKNPTAFYLCASRQDRGLAEQYFGPGTRLTVT.

This clone has only a few counts. The CDR3 bases are TGTGCCAGCAGTCGCACGACAGGGGGGGGCACTGAAGCTTTCTTT. It yields the protein CASSRTTGGGTEAFF. The chain combines TRBV28 with TRBJ1-1, with 9 bases identical to TRBD1. The CDR3 totals 15 residues. Germline lookup yields CDR1 MDHEN and CDR2 SYDVKM. V trimming: 5 bases; J trimming: 4 bases; junction bases outside the gene matches: 8.

The gene calls are TRBV5-6 and TRBJ2-7; TRBD2 matches 8 bases. This CDR3 contains 14 residues. Germline values: CDR1 SGHDT, CDR2 YYEEEE. Germline trimming cut 0 bases from V and 4 bases from J; bases unmatched to any gene: 3. The CDR3 DNA sequence: TGTGCCAGCAGCTTGGGAGCGGGAGAGTACGAGCAGTACTTC. Translation: CASSLGAGEYEQYF.

This sequence joins TRBV23-1 and TRBJ1-5, with 10 bases aligning to TRBD1. TRBV23-1 qualifies as an ORF whose function is uncertain. The CDR3 loop spans 17 amino acids. The ends lost 4 bases at V and 4 bases at J; junction bases unmatched: 10. CDR3 coding DNA: TGCGCCAGCAGTCCTAGGGCCGGGACAGGGGCTAATCAGCCCCAGCATTTT. This gives the protein CASSPRAGTGANQPQHF.